A selection of T cell receptor beta chains follows, all from one sample in a study of T-cell reconstitution after alpha-beta-depleted transplantation in children. TCRdb analysed the PCR reads with MiXCR anew, one entry per CDR3 protein. Here the sample spans 700,000 to 850,000 distinct CDR3 sequences, about 15% being singletons. The specimen comprised PBMCs, mostly from graft donor cells, sampled 360 days after TCRalphabeta/CD19-depleted stem cell transplant. Receptors were obtained from a male patient between 5 and 17 years old who had a stem cell transplant for acute lymphoblastic leukemia, so the T cells may come from the graft donor. Both conserved end residues are part of each CDR3. A D gene is named only where the DNA matches it firmly. Some rows have no size entry. The others give once, few or many, or a class for an expanded clone.

V,D,J,size,CDR3,DNA
TRBV20-1,TRBD2,TRBJ2-6,NA,CSARVTSGRVTGANVLTF,TGCAGTGCTAGAGTAACTAGCGGGAGAGTAACTGGGGCCAACGTCCTGACTTTC
TRBV7-1,TRBD1,TRBJ2-3,once,CASSYTGTGAAGALSDTQYF,TGTGCCAGCAGCTACACCGGGACAGGGGCAGCGGGAGCTTTGTCAGATACGCAGTATTTT
TRBV9,NA,TRBJ1-1,many,CASSAQTGNTEAFF,TGTGCCAGCAGCGCCCAGACAGGGAACACTGAAGCTTTCTTT
TRBV7-9,NA,TRBJ2-5,NA,CASSLLAKKETQYF,TGTGCCAGCAGCTTGCTAGCGAAAAAAGAGACCCAGTACTTC
TRBV7-9,TRBD2,TRBJ2-1,few,CASSLSSGSTHNEQFF,TGTGCCAGCAGCTTATCTAGCGGGAGTACCCACAATGAGCAGTTCTTC
TRBV7-9,TRBD1,TRBJ2-7,few,CASSTGTGESHEQYF,TGTGCCAGCAGCACTGGGACAGGGGAAAGCCACGAGCAGTACTTC
TRBV18,NA,TRBJ2-7,few,CASSPVASGEQYF,TGTGCCAGCTCACCTGTAGCTTCGGGCGAGCAGTACTTC
TRBV10-3,TRBD2,TRBJ2-5,many,CAIRGTSGRGETQYF,TGTGCCATCAGGGGGACTAGCGGGAGGGGAGAGACCCAGTACTTC
TRBV20-1,NA,TRBJ2-3,NA,CSARDLVRADTQYF,TGCAGTGCTAGAGATCTCGTGAGGGCAGATACGCAGTATTTT
TRBV15,NA,TRBJ1-4,many,CATSRKGNEKLFF,TGTGCCACCAGCAGGAAGGGTAATGAAAAACTGTTTTTT
TRBV10-3,TRBD1,TRBJ2-7,NA,CAISVVGTGELYEQYF,TGTGCCATCAGTGTCGTCGGGACAGGGGAACTCTACGAGCAGTACTTC
TRBV28,TRBD1,TRBJ2-7,many,CASRQSPMTGYYEQYF,TGTGCCAGCAGACAAAGTCCCATGACAGGGTATTACGAGCAGTACTTC
TRBV24-1,TRBD1,TRBJ2-1,NA,CATSDPRTGWYEQFF,TGTGCCACCAGTGATCCCCGGACAGGGTGGTATGAGCAGTTCTTC
TRBV7-6,TRBD1,TRBJ1-1,many,CASSPGQGEAFF,TGTGCCAGCAGCCCCGGACAGGGTGAAGCTTTCTTT
TRBV4-1,TRBD2,TRBJ2-3,few,CASSPGGLAGGTQYF,TGCGCCAGCAGCCCTGGAGGTCTAGCGGGGGGTACGCAGTATTTT
TRBV5-6,NA,TRBJ2-7,NA,CASSFAAGPAQQYF,TGTGCCAGCAGCTTTGCAGCGGGCCCAGCGCAGCAGTACTTC
TRBV7-9,NA,TRBJ1-4,NA,CASSPQGQGEKLFF,TGTGCCAGCAGCCCCCAGGGGCAGGGTGAAAAACTGTTTTTT
TRBV13,NA,TRBJ1-1,few,CASSSGGESGTEAFF,TGTGCCAGCAGCTCAGGCGGGGAATCGGGCACTGAAGCTTTCTTT